This T cell receptor beta chain was observed in a study of cytomegalovirus exposure and HLA in healthy donors. Findings and limits, study-wide: The study designated fewer than 200 TCR beta chains cytomegalovirus-associated. An analysis done earlier found most TCR beta V segments productive about 87% or about 30% of the time. Sequencing depth across donors, presence/absence analyses assumed, was roughly uniform.

Remarks on this clone: Antigen unknown.

The PCR was carried out with 60 Vbeta primers and 13 Jbeta primers. Sequencing used immunoSEQ multiplex PCR; TCRdb keeps in-frame clones, though not all of them. Seen here are over 85,000 clones, around 80% observed once, and the top ten hold 6.2%. The TCR comes from a young man in good health and CMV-seropositive. Sequencing was performed on PBMCs.

The CDR3 nucleotides are TGTGCCTGGAGTGTTTCGGGGAAGACCCAGTACTTC. Its translation: CAWSVSGKTQYF. The chain is built from TRBV30 and TRBJ2-5; perhaps TRBD2 as D (5 bases). This CDR3 contains 12 residues. Trimming removed 0 bases at V and 6 bases at J, with 8 bases between. From germline, CDR1 is GTSNPN and CDR2 SVGIG (reference sequence). The full variable domain, its missing parts supplied by reference TRBV30 and TRBJ2-5, is SQTIHQWPATLVQPVGSPLSLECTVEGTSNPNLYWYRQAAGRGLQLLFYSVGIGQISSEVPQNLSASRPQDRQFILSSKKLLLSDSGFYLCAWSVSGKTQYFGPGTRLLVL.